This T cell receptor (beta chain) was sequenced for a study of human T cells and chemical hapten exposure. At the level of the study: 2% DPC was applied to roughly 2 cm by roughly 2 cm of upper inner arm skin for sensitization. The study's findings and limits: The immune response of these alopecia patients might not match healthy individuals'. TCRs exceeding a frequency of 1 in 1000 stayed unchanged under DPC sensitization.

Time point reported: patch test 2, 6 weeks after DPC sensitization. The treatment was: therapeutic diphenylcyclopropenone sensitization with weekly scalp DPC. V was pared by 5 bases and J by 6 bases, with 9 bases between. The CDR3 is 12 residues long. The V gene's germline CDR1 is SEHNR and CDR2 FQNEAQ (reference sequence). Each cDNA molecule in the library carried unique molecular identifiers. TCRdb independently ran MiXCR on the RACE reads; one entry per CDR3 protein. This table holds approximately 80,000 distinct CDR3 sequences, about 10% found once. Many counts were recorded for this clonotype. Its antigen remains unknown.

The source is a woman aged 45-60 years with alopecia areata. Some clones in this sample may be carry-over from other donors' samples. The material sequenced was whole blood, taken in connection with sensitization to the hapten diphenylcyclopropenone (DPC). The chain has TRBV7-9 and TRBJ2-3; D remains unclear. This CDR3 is CASSRIQDTQYF. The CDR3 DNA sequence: TGTGCCAGCAGCCGGATACAGGATACGCAGTATTTT.